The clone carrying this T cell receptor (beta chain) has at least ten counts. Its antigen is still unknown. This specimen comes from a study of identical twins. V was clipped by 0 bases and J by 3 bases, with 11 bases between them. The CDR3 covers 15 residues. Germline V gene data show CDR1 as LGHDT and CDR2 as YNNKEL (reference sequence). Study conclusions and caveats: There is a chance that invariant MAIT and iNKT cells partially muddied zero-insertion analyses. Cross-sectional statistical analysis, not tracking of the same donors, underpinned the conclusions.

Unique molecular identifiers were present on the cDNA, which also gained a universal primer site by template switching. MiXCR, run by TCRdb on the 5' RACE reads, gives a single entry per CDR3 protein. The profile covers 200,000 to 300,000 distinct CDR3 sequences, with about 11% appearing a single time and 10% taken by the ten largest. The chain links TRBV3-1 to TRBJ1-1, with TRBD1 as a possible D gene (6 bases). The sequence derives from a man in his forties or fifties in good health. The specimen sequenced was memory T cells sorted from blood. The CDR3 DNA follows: TGTGCCAGCAGCCAAGATCCGGGGGCGGACACTGAAGCTTTCTTT. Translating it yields CASSQDPGADTEAFF.